This TCR beta chain came from a study of T-cell reconstitution after alpha-beta-depleted transplantation in children. As it was prepared, the TCRbeta library received unique molecular identifiers. A single record per CDR3 protein comes from TCRdb applying MiXCR to the PCR reads. Counted here are roughly 610,000 distinct CDR3 sequences, 10% occurring once; the ten biggest clones make up about 4.2%. The sequence was obtained from a human donor who donated a stem cell graft to a child with acute myeloid leukemia. The specimen comprised PBMCs from the stem cell graft donor, sampled from the stem cell graft.

CDR3 amino acids: CASSPRAGRREQYF. Here the CDR3 DNA reads TGTGCCAGCAGTCCTCGGGCAGGGCGTCGAGAGCAGTACTTC. The chain links TRBV6-2 or TRBV6-3 to TRBJ2-7; possible D gene TRBD1, 5 bases. The V and J ends lost 5 bases and 7 bases respectively, with 18 bases between them. CDR3 length equals 14 residues. Per the germline V gene, CDR1 is MNHEY and CDR2 is SVGEGT.